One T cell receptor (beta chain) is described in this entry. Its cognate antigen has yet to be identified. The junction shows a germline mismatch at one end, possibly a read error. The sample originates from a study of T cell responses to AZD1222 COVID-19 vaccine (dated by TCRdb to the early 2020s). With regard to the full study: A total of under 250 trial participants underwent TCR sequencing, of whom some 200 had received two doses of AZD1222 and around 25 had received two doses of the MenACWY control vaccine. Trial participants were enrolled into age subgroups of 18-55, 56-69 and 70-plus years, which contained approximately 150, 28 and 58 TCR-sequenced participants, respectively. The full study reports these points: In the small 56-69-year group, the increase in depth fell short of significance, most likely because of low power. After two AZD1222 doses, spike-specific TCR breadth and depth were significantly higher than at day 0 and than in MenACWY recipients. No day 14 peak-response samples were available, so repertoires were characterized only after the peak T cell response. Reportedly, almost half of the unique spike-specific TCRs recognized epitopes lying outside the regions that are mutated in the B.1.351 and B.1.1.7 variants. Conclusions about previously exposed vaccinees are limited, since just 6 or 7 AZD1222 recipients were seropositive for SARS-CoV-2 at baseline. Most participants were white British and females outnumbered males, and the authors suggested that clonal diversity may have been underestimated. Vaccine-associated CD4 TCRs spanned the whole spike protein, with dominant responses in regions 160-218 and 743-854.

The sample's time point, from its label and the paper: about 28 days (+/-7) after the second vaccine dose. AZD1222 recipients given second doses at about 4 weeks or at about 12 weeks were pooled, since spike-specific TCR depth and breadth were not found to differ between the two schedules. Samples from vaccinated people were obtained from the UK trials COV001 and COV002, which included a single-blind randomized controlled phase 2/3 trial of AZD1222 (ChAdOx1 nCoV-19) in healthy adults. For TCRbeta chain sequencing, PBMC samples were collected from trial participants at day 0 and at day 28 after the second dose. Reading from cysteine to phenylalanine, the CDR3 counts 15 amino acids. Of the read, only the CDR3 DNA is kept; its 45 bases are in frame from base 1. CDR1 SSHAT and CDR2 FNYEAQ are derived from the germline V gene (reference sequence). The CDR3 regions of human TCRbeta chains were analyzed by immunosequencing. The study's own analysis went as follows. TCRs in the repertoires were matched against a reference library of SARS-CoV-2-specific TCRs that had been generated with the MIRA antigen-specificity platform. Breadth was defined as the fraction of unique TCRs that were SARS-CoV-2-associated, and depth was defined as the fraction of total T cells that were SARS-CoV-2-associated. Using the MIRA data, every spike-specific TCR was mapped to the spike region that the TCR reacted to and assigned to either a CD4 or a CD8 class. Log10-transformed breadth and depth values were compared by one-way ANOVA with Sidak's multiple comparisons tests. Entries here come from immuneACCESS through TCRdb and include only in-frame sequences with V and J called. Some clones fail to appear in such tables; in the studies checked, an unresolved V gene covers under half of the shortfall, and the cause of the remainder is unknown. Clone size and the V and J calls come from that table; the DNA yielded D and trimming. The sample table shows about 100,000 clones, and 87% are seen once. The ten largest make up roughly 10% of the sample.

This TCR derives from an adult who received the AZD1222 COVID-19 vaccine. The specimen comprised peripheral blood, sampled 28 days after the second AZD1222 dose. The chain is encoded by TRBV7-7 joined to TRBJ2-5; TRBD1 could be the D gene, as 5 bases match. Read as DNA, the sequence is TGTGCTAGCAGCTTATATGACAGATCCCAAGAGACCCAGTACTTC. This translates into CASSLYDRSQETQYF.